The clone carrying this T cell receptor (beta chain) was found many times. The antigen remains undetermined. V lost 0 bases to trimming and J lost 3 bases, with 11 bases between them. CDR1 is KGHSH and CDR2 is LQKENI in the germline V gene. This CDR3 spans 15 amino acids. The sample belongs to a study of neurological immune-mediated disorders. General observations from the study: TCR clonal expansion peaked in HTLV-1-associated myelopathy patients and was lowest in multiple sclerosis patients.

TCRdb re-called the 5' RACE reads through MiXCR, storing one row per CDR3 protein. The sample lists about 92,000 distinct CDR3 sequences, around 3.4% occurring once. Material: PBMCs. This sequence originates from a woman between 50 and 59 years old with multiple sclerosis. The chain has TRBV18 and TRBJ1-2; D is uncertain. CDR3 nucleotide sequence: TGTGCCAGCTCACCACCGGCTCAGCCTCACTATGGCTACACCTTC. Protein sequence: CASSPPAQPHYGYTF.